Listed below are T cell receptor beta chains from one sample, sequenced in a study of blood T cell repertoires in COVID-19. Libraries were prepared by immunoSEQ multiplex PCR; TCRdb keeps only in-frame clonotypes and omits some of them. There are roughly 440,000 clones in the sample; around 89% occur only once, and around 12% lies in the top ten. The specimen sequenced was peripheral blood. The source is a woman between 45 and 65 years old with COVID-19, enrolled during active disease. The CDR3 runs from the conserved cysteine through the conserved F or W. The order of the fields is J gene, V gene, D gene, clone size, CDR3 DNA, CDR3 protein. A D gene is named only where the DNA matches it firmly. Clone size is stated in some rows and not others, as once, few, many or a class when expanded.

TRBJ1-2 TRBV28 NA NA TGTGCCAGCATTAAAAGAGGGGGAGCCTATGGCTACACCTTC CASIKRGGAYGYTF
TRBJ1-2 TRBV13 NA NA TGTGCCAGCAGCCTAGGACAGTACCTCTATGGCTACACCTTC CASSLGQYLYGYTF
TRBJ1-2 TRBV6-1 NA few TGTGCCAGCAGTGACGCCAACAGGGACCCCTCTAGAGGCTACACCTTC CASSDANRDPSRGYTF
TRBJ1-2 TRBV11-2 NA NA TGTGCCAGCAGCTTAGTCGCTAACCCCATCTATGGCTACACCTTC CASSLVANPIYGYTF
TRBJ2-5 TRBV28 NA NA TGTGCCAGCAGTTTAGGAGATCGGCTCCAAGAGACCCAGTACTTC CASSLGDRLQETQYF
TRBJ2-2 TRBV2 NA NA TGTGCCACCAGGAAGACAACGAACACCGGGGAGCTGTTTTTT CATRKTTNTGELFF
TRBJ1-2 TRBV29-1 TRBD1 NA TGCAGCGTTGACCCGACCGGGACAGGAGGGGGCTACACCTTC CSVDPTGTGGGYTF
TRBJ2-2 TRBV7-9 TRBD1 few TGTGCCAGCAGCGACAGGGCCGGGGAGCTGTTTTTT CASSDRAGELFF
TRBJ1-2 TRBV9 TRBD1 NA TGTGCCAGCAGCGCTGACAGGGGGGTGAGCAAAGGAGGCTACACCTTC CASSADRGVSKGGYTF
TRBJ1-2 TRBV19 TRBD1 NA TGTGCCAGTAGTATCGGACAGGGGAGCTATGGCTACACCTTC CASSIGQGSYGYTF
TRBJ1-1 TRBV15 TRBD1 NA TGTGCCACCAGCAGGGATAGCGGACAGGGGGCGGAAGCTTTCTTT CATSRDSGQGAEAFF
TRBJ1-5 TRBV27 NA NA TGTGCCAGCAGTTTTACGGGAAATCAGCCCCAGCATTTT CASSFTGNQPQHF
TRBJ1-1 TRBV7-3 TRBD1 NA TGTGCCAGCAGCCTGAGACGGACAGGCCTTAGGAACACTGAAGCTTTCTTT CASSLRRTGLRNTEAFF
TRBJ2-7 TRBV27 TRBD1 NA TGTGCCAGCAGTTTCGGGACAGGGATTGACGAGCAGTACTTC CASSFGTGIDEQYF
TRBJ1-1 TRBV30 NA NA TGTGCCTGGAGGCCCCGGGACATCCTGTTGAACACTGAAGCTTTCTTT CAWRPRDILLNTEAFF
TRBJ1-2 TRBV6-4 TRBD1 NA TGTGCCAGCAGTCCGGGACAGGGCAACTATGGCTACACCTTC CASSPGQGNYGYTF
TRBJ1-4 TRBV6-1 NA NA TGTGCCAGCAGTGGTCCCTGGGGGCCAACTAATGAAAAACTGTTTTTT CASSGPWGPTNEKLFF
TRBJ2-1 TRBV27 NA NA TGTGCCAGCAGTTTGAGGTCCGAAGGACTGTACAATGAGCAGTTCTTC CASSLRSEGLYNEQFF
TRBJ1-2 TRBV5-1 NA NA TGCGCCAGCAGCTTGGGGGAGGTGTATGGCTACACCTTC CASSLGEVYGYTF
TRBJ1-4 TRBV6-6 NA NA TGTGCCAGCAGTAATCGACAGGACAAAAAACTGTTTTTT CASSNRQDKKLFF
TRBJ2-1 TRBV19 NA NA TGTGCCAGTAGTATTGGCAGGGCTAATGAGCAGTTCTTC CASSIGRANEQFF
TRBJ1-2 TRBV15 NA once TGTGCCACCAGCAAGGAGGGGCGGAACTATGGCTACACCTTC CATSKEGRNYGYTF
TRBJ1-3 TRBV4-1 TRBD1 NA TGCGCCAGCAGCCCTTGGACAGGGGTAGTATCCGGATCTGGAAACACCATATATTTT CASSPWTGVVSGSGNTIYF
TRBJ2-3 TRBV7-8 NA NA TGTGCCAGCAGTCCCGACATGAATATGGATACGCAGTATTTT CASSPDMNMDTQYF
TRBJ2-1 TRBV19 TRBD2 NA TGTGCCAGTCAACTAGCGGGGCATTTCAATGAGCAGTTCTTC CASQLAGHFNEQFF
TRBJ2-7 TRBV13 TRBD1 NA TGTGCCAGCAGCCCGGGACAGGGAGGTTACGAGCAGTACTTC CASSPGQGGYEQYF
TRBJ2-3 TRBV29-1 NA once TGCAGCGTTGGAGGAGACTTCGGCGGTGGAGATACGCAGTATTTT CSVGGDFGGGDTQYF
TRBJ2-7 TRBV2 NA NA TGTGCCAGCAGTGGCAGCTCCTACGAGCAGTACTTC CASSGSSYEQYF
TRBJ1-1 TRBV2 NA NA TGTGCCAGCAGTGAAGCCGAGGCAACCGGTGAAGCTTTCTTT CASSEAEATGEAFF
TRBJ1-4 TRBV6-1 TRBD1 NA TGTGCCAGCAGTGAAGTTCAGGGGGCTGGTGAAAAACTGTTTTTT CASSEVQGAGEKLFF
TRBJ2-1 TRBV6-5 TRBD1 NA TGTGCCAGCAGGCCGACAGGGGGCGCTTACAATGAGCAGTTCTTC CASRPTGGAYNEQFF
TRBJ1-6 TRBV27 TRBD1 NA TGTGCCAGCAGTCCCTGGGGTTTCACGCCGGGACAGGGCCTCAGGGCCCTCCACTTT CASSPWGFTPGQGLRALHF
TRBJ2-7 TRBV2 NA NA TGTGCCAGCACCGGGTCAACGGGCATAGAACAGGGCTACGAGCAGTACTTC CASTGSTGIEQGYEQYF
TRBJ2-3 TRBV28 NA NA TGTGCCAGCAGTTTACGGGGGTTATCAGATACGCAGTATTTT CASSLRGLSDTQYF
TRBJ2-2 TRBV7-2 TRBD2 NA TGTGCCAGCAGCTTGGGCGGGGGGAACACCGGGGAGCTGTTTTTT CASSLGGGNTGELFF
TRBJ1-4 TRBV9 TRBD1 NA TGTGCCAGCAGCGTAGGGGCAGGGGGAAATGAAAAACTGTTTTTT CASSVGAGGNEKLFF
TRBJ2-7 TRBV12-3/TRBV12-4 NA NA TGTGCCAGCAGTTTAGGGGGGCCCGGCGAGCAGTACTTC CASSLGGPGEQYF
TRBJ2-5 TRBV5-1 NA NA TGCGCCAGCAGCTTGGGTGCGCGGGGGCCGCAAGAGACCCAGTACTTC CASSLGARGPQETQYF
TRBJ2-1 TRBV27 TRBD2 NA TGTGCCAGCATGACTAGCGGGGGGGCGAGTGGGTCCTACAATGAGCAGTTCTTC CASMTSGGASGSYNEQFF
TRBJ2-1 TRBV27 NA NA TGTGCCAGCAGTTCTCACAAGGAGCAGTTCTTC CASSSHKEQFF
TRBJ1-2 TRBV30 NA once TGTGCCTTTGGGACTTTGAACTATGGCTACACCTTC CAFGTLNYGYTF
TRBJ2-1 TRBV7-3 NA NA TGTGCCAGCAGCCCAAGCCCCGGTGGCTCCTACAATGAGCAGTTCTTC CASSPSPGGSYNEQFF
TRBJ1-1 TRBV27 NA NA TGTGCCAGCAGCACTGAGGGTGCAGCTTTCTTT CASSTEGAAFF
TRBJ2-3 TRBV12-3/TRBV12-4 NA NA TGTGCCAGCAGTTTTATTACAGATACGCAGTATTTT CASSFITDTQYF
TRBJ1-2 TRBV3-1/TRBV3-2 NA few TGTGCCAGCAGCCAAGGAGGTAATGGGGGGGCGCGTGGCTACACCTTC CASSQGGNGGARGYTF
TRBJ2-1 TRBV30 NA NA TGTGCCTGGAGTCCAAGGCAGGCCAATGAGCAGTTCTTC CAWSPRQANEQFF
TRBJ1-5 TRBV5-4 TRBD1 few TGTGCCAGCAGCTTGGCAGGGGGCAGTCAGCCCCAGCATTTT CASSLAGGSQPQHF
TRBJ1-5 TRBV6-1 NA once TGTGCCAGCAGTGAACCAGACAGTTATAGCAATCAGCCCCAGCATTTT CASSEPDSYSNQPQHF
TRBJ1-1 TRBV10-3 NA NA TGTGCCATCAGTCACCGGGACACCCTGAACACTGAAGCTTTCTTT CAISHRDTLNTEAFF
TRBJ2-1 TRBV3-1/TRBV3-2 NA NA TGTGCCAGCAGCCCTGCAGGAGGGGGGGCGGGGTATGAGCAGTTCTTC CASSPAGGGAGYEQFF
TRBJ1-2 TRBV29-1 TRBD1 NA TGCAGCGTCCCGGGACAGCATGGCTACACCTTC CSVPGQHGYTF
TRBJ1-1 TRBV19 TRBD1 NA TGTGCCAGTAGTGCCCAGGACAGGGTGAACACTGAAGCTTTCTTT CASSAQDRVNTEAFF
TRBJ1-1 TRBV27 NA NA TGTGCCAGCAGTTTGCAGGGGAACACTGAAGCTTTCTTT CASSLQGNTEAFF
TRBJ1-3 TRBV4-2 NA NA TGTGCCAGCAGCCAAGATCCCCTCTCTGGAAACACCATATATTTT CASSQDPLSGNTIYF
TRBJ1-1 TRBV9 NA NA TGTGCCAGCAGCGAAGGGGATATGAACACTGAAGCTTTCTTT CASSEGDMNTEAFF
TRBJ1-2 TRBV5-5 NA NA TGTGCCAGCAGCCCGGAACTTGGGGGCGGGTATGGCTACACCTTC CASSPELGGGYGYTF
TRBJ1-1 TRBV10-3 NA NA TGTGCCATCAGTGGAAGGGGCAATAAGGACACTGAAGCTTTCTTT CAISGRGNKDTEAFF
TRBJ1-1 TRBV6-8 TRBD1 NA TGTGCCATTCCGAGGAGGACAGGGGTCAACACTGAAGCTTTCTTT CAIPRRTGVNTEAFF
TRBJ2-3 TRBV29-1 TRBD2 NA TGCAGCGTTGACCTGGCGGGGGCAGATACGCAGTATTTT CSVDLAGADTQYF
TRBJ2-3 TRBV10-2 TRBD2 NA TGCGCCAGCAGTTGGACTAGCGGGGAGGGTACGCAGTATTTT CASSWTSGEGTQYF